The rows below give T cell receptor beta chains drawn from one sample of a study of OX40 agonist ivuxolimab in advanced cancers. Generated by immunoSEQ multiplex PCR, the TCRdb table keeps only in-frame clones and is missing some. The repertoire has tens of thousands of clones, 80% to 90% of them found once; the top ten carry 6.5%. The sequences come from CD4+ or CD8+ T cells sorted from blood, collected in a trial of the OX40 agonist ivuxolimab. The receptors come from an adult with an advanced solid tumor such as melanoma, head and neck, liver or kidney cancer. The CDR3 runs from the conserved cysteine through the conserved F or W. The D gene is left open where the match is weak. Part of the rows lack a size; the others show once, few, many or a class for expanded clones.

J gene,D gene,V gene,clone size,CDR3 DNA,CDR3 protein
TRBJ2-1,TRBD1,TRBV27,.,TGTGCCAGCAGTCCTCCGGGACAGGGGTACAATGAGCAGTTCTTC,CASSPPGQGYNEQFF
TRBJ1-1,.,TRBV4-1,.,TGCGCCAGCAGCCATCTCAGTTTGAACACTGAAGCTTTCTTT,CASSHLSLNTEAFF
TRBJ2-1,TRBD2,TRBV15,few,TGTGCCACCAGCCGGGGGATCCGGACTAGACTCAATGAGCAGTTCTTC,CATSRGIRTRLNEQFF
TRBJ1-2,.,TRBV4-3,.,TGCGCCAGCAGCCTAGGACGGGCTTTTCCACTTGGCTACACCTTC,CASSLGRAFPLGYTF
TRBJ1-5,TRBD1,TRBV29-1,.,TGCAGCGTAGGCACAGGGGTAAGCAATCAGCCCCAGCATTTT,CSVGTGVSNQPQHF
TRBJ2-1,TRBD1,TRBV5-4,.,TGTGCCAGCAGCTTGGCCAGGGGGCTATACAATGAGCAGTTCTTC,CASSLARGLYNEQFF
TRBJ2-1,.,TRBV27,few,TGTGCCATCCGGAAAAACTCCTACAATGAGCAGTTCTTC,CAIRKNSYNEQFF
TRBJ2-7,.,TRBV18,.,TGTGCCAGCTCACCACCGGCAGCTTACGAGCAGTACTTC,CASSPPAAYEQYF
TRBJ2-3,TRBD1,TRBV9,few,TGTGCCAGCAGCGGGGAGGGGGACAGGGGGCGCTGGACCTCTAGCACAGATACGCAGTATTTT,CASSGEGDRGRWTSSTDTQYF
TRBJ1-5,.,TRBV28,few,TGTGCCACCTCCTTCGAAGCAGGGATCAATCAGCCCCAGCATTTT,CATSFEAGINQPQHF
TRBJ2-2,.,TRBV4-1,.,TGCGCCAGCAGCCAAGTGCCTCTGGACAGCCCGACCGGGGAGCTGTTTTTT,CASSQVPLDSPTGELFF
TRBJ2-7,.,TRBV27,once,TGTGCCAGCAGTTTTCTCGCGGGGACCTACGAGCAGTACTTC,CASSFLAGTYEQYF
TRBJ1-5,.,TRBV4-3,once,TGCGCCAGCAGCCAAGACGGTCAGCCCCAGCATTTT,CASSQDGQPQHF
TRBJ2-3,TRBD2,TRBV27,.,TGTGCCAGCAGTCGACTAGCGGGACCCACAGATACGCAGTATTTT,CASSRLAGPTDTQYF
TRBJ2-2,.,TRBV27,once,TGTGCCAGCAGTCGTGGGAGCGGCACCGGGGAGCTGTTTTTT,CASSRGSGTGELFF
TRBJ2-7,.,TRBV18,once,TGTGCCAGCTCACCCCCACCTTGGGACTTAGCCTACGAGCAGTACTTC,CASSPPPWDLAYEQYF
TRBJ1-1,.,TRBV29-1,.,TGCAGCGCAGCCGGGGGGGGCACTGAAGCTTTCTTT,CSAAGGGTEAFF
TRBJ2-7,TRBD1,TRBV7-6,.,TGTGCCAGCAGTTCCGGGACAGGGACCTACGAGCAGTACTTC,CASSSGTGTYEQYF
TRBJ2-2,TRBD2,TRBV6-5,.,TGTGCCAGCAGTGGACTAGTCGCGAACACCGGGGAGCTGTTTTTT,CASSGLVANTGELFF
TRBJ1-2,.,TRBV6-5,.,TGTGCCAGCGGGACAATACGGGGCTACACCTTC,CASGTIRGYTF
TRBJ2-7,TRBD1,TRBV11-2,.,TGTGCCAGCAGCTTACCTACTCTACCGGGACAGGGGTCCTACGAGCAGTACTTC,CASSLPTLPGQGSYEQYF
TRBJ2-1,.,TRBV5-6,.,TGTGCCAGCAGCTTGGGGTCGGTTGCGCAGTTCTTC,CASSLGSVAQFF